One and the same sample provided the 28 T cell receptor beta chains below, sequenced in a study of T cells in Graves' hyperthyroidism and ophthalmopathy. Amplification yielded TCR beta CDR3 regions, with RNA transcripts as the source. The HTBI set primed first-round TCR CDR3 RT-PCR. Via MiXCR, TCRdb re-called the multiplex PCR reads, giving one row per CDR3 protein. The sample includes 200,000 to 250,000 distinct CDR3 sequences, 17% seen only once; the top ten take roughly 53%. Material: blood. All receptors come from a man over 45 with Graves' hyperthyroidism.

This clonotype was counted a few times. The chain employs TRBV12-3 or TRBV12-4 and TRBJ2-1; unclear D gene. Trimming left V 0 bases short and J 6 bases short, with 6 bases between. The CDR3 totals 13 residues. CDR3 protein: CASSLAHLNEQFF. As DNA, the CDR3 is TGTGCCAGCAGTTTAGCGCACCTCAATGAGCAGTTCTTC.

The chain couples TRBV28 to TRBJ2-1; TRBD1 is a possible D gene (5 bases). This CDR3 region has 16 residues. The germline V and J ends were trimmed by 5 bases and 0 bases, with 14 bases remaining between them. The germline CDR1 and CDR2 sequences are MDHEN and SYDVKM. The CDR3 region is CASSPFRENSYNEQFF. Written as DNA, the CDR3 is TGTGCCAGCAGTCCATTCAGGGAAAACTCCTACAATGAGCAGTTCTTC. Combining the CDR3 with reference TRBV28 and TRBJ2-1 gives the whole variable domain DVKVTQSSRYLVKRTGEKVFLECVQDMDHENMFWYRQDPGLGLRLIYFSYDVKMKEKGDIPEGYSVSREKKERFSLILESASTNQTSMYLCASSPFRENSYNEQFFGPGTRLTVL.

The rearrangement links TRBV12-5 to TRBJ2-5, with TRBD2 matching 10 bases. Germline lookup yields CDR1 LGHNT and CDR2 FRNRAP. The V gene end was trimmed by 5 bases and the J gene end by 2 bases; junction bases not matched to a gene: 8. The CDR3 covers 16 residues. CDR3 protein: CASGPPLLAGQETQYF. CDR3 coding DNA: TGTGCTAGTGGTCCCCCTTTACTAGCGGGGCAAGAGACCCAGTACTTC.

This clonotype has ten or more counts. The chain joins TRBV28 to TRBJ1-1, with 7 bases identical to TRBD1. V gave up 3 bases and J gave up 4 bases; unmatched junction bases: 8. This CDR3 has 15 residues. Germline-derived CDR1 and CDR2 are MDHEN and SYDVKM. This CDR3 reads CASSFNEGAGTEAFF. The CDR3 DNA reads TGTGCCAGCAGTTTCAACGAGGGGGCTGGCACTGAAGCTTTCTTT.

There are a few counts of this clonotype. The chain combines TRBV20-1 with TRBJ2-3; TRBD2 agrees at 11 bases. The CDR3 covers 16 residues. Trimming removed 5 bases from V and 1 base from J; junction bases left unmatched: 8. Germline CDR1 DFQATT, CDR2 SNEGSKA (reference sequence). CDR3 nucleotide sequence: TGCAGTGCTCTACTACTAGCGGGAGCAGGCACAGATACGCAGTATTTT. This codes for CSALLLAGAGTDTQYF.

This clonotype appeared many times. This chain connects TRBV28 to TRBJ2-3, with D tentatively TRBD2 (7 bases). Germline CDR1 MDHEN, CDR2 SYDVKM. V lost 5 bases and J lost 4, with 13 bases in between. This CDR3 has 14 residues. This CDR3 is CASSIGGLADTQYF. The CDR3 region has the DNA TGTGCCAGCAGTATCGGGGGGCTCGCAGATACGCAGTATTTT.

This clonotype has ten or more counts. The genes are TRBV5-1 and TRBJ2-1, with TRBD2 matching over 8 bases. The germline CDR1 and CDR2 sequences are SGHRS and YFSETQ. The V and J ends lost 0 bases and 10 bases, in that order; junction bases with no gene match: 9. The CDR3 is made up of 15 amino acids. CDR3 sequence (DNA): TGCGCCAGCAGCTTGGAAGCGGGAGCAGTAGAAGAGCAGTTCTTC. Translating it yields CASSLEAGAVEEQFF.

The gene calls are TRBV20-1 and TRBJ2-5; 9 nucleotides match TRBD2. The CDR3 length is 17 residues. The junction had 11 bases not matched to a gene; V was cut back by 0 bases and J by 3 bases. Germline-derived CDR1 and CDR2 are DFQATT and SNEGSKA (reference sequence). The CDR3 coding sequence is TGCAGTGCTAGAGATCTTTCCCGACTAGCGGTTAAAGAGACCCAGTACTTC. The encoded protein is CSARDLSRLAVKETQYF.

This clonotype was found many times. This chain uses TRBV2 with TRBJ2-5; 10 bases agree with TRBD1. The CDR3 totals 15 residues. The trim removed 6 bases at V and 5 bases at J, leaving 9 bases unmatched. Per germline, CDR1 SNHLY and CDR2 FYNNEI. The CDR3 sequence: CASRTGQGTGETQYF. CDR3 nucleotides: TGTGCCAGCAGGACGGGACAGGGGACGGGTGAGACCCAGTACTTC. Drawing the rest from reference TRBV2 and TRBJ2-5, the complete variable domain is EPEVTQTPSHQVTQMGQEVILRCVPISNHLYFYWYRQILGQKVEFLVSFYNNEISEKSEIFDDQFSVERPDGSNFTLKIRSTKLEDSAMYFCASRTGQGTGETQYFGPGTRLLVL.

This clonotype has a count of ten or more. The rearrangement links TRBV10-3 to TRBJ2-1; 9 nucleotides align to TRBD2. The trim removed 3 bases at V and 3 bases at J, leaving 3 bases unmatched. Per germline, CDR1 ENHRY and CDR2 SYGVKD. The CDR3 spans 15 residues. The CDR3 here is CAISEVAGDYNEQFF. The CDR3 DNA reads as TGTGCCATCAGTGAAGTAGCGGGGGACTACAATGAGCAGTTCTTC.

This chain joins TRBV28 and TRBJ2-1; D is undetermined. Germline V gene lookup returns CDR1 MDHEN and CDR2 SYDVKM. The CDR3 sequence is 12 residues long. V lost 4 bases and J 8 bases, leaving 9 bases between the germline ends. The DNA for the CDR3 is TGTGCCAGCAGTTCTCTAGGTGATGAGCAGTTCTTC. Translated: CASSSLGDEQFF.

The table lists this clonotype with many counts. The chain's CDR3 is CASSSQGVHEQYF. The DNA of the CDR3 is TGCGCCAGCAGCTCTCAAGGGGTGCACGAGCAGTACTTC. The chain couples TRBV5-1 to TRBJ2-7, with a tentative D call TRBD1 (5 bases). CDR1 is SGHRS, CDR2 YFSETQ, per germline. The V end was cut by 3 bases, the J end by 5 bases, with 12 bases between. This CDR3 comprises 13 residues.

V is TRBV20-1 and J is TRBJ1-2, with 8 bases lining up with TRBD1. CDR1 and CDR2 from the germline V gene are DFQATT and SNEGSKA (reference sequence). This CDR3 has 12 amino acids. The J segment lost 8 bases and the V segment lost 6 bases, leaving 8 bases of the junction unmatched. CDR3 sequence: CSAQTGVYGYTF. The CDR3 coding sequence is TGCAGTGCACAGACAGGGGTGTACGGCTACACCTTC.

Many counts were recorded for this clonotype. CDR3 protein: CASSFRRNTEAFF. Written as DNA, the CDR3 is TGTGCCAGCAGTTTTCGGAGAAACACTGAAGCTTTCTTT. The V and J genes are TRBV12-3 or TRBV12-4 and TRBJ1-1; D unresolved. This CDR3 comprises 13 residues. V lost 3 bases to trimming and J lost 2 bases, with 7 bases between them.

This clonotype was observed many times. The chain combines TRBV2 with TRBJ2-7; possibly TRBD2 for D (5 bases). Germline CDR1 reads SNHLY; CDR2 reads FYNNEI. The CDR3 totals 9 residues. V dropped 8 bases and J dropped 8 bases, with 7 bases sitting between them. Here the CDR3 reads CASGLQQYF. CDR3 sequence (DNA): TGTGCCAGCGGACTTCAGCAGTACTTC.

The chain recombines TRBV12-5 with TRBJ1-5; D call uncertain. Per germline, CDR1 LGHNT and CDR2 FRNRAP. V gave up 7 bases and J gave up 5 bases, with 18 bases separating them. The CDR3 extends over 15 amino acids. CDR3 region: CASVEELGRHQPQHF. In nucleotides, the CDR3 is TGTGCTAGTGTTGAAGAACTAGGACGGCATCAGCCCCAGCATTTT.

This clonotype was observed a handful of times. V usage is TRBV6-1 and J usage is TRBJ2-1; D is unclear. This CDR3 comprises 15 residues. The germline V gene encodes CDR1 MNHNS and CDR2 SASEGT. The germline V and J ends were trimmed by 5 bases and 0 bases, with 11 bases remaining between them. CDR3 amino acids: CASSPTLNSYNEQFF. CDR3 in DNA: TGTGCCAGCAGTCCTACACTGAACTCCTACAATGAGCAGTTCTTC.

The chain has TRBV24-1 and TRBJ2-3; D unresolved. The CDR3 has 15 amino acids. V lost 2 bases and J lost 6, with 14 bases in between. Germline lookup yields CDR1 KGHDR and CDR2 SFDVKD. CDR3 in amino acids: CATSDSRLDGDTQYF. In DNA, the CDR3 is TGTGCCACCAGTGATTCCCGCCTCGATGGGGATACGCAGTATTTT.

This clonotype was counted at least ten times. The chain employs TRBV19 and TRBJ2-7; D uncertain. The V end was cut by 5 bases, the J end by 0 bases, with 8 bases between. In germline, CDR1 is LNHDA, CDR2 SQIVND (reference sequence). The CDR3 length is 13 residues. The CDR3 DNA is TGTGCCAGTAGTTGGGATCTCTCCTACGAGCAGTACTTC. This encodes CASSWDLSYEQYF.

This clonotype was found many times. The chain employs TRBV2 and TRBJ2-3; 9 bases map to TRBD1. This CDR3 contains 16 residues. Trimming removed 5 bases from V and 2 bases from J; junction bases left unmatched: 8. CDR1 is SNHLY and CDR2 is FYNNEI in the germline V gene. The CDR3 DNA reads as TGTGCCAGCAGTATTCGGACAGGGGCCTACACAGATACGCAGTATTTT. Protein product: CASSIRTGAYTDTQYF.

This clonotype was picked up many times. This chain uses TRBV2 with TRBJ1-2; D is unclear. Germline loops: CDR1 SNHLY, CDR2 FYNNEI. The CDR3 is made up of 11 amino acids. Trimming left V 8 bases short and J 3 bases short, with 7 bases between. The CDR3 region is CASPQYYGYTF. CDR3 bases: TGTGCCAGCCCGCAGTACTATGGCTACACCTTC.

The V call is TRBV14, the J call TRBJ1-3, with D hard to call. The CDR3 runs 14 residues. Trimming removed 3 bases at V and 0 bases at J, with 6 bases between. In germline, CDR1 is SGHDN, CDR2 FVKESK. This CDR3 is CASSHIVSGNTIYF. CDR3 sequence (DNA): TGTGCCAGCAGCCATATCGTCTCTGGAAACACCATATATTTT.

The chain employs TRBV7-2 and TRBJ2-1; TRBD2 might be the D (5 bases). The V and J ends lost 5 bases and 9 bases respectively, with 20 bases between them. CDR3 length equals 15 residues. Per the germline V gene, CDR1 is SGHTA and CDR2 is FQGNSA. CDR3 residues: CASSGSGFDVGEQFF. CDR3 nucleotide sequence: TGTGCCAGCAGCGGATCGGGGTTCGATGTGGGTGAGCAGTTCTTC.

This clonotype was picked up many times. This chain joins TRBV5-6 and TRBJ2-3; no definite D call. The CDR3 length is 14 residues. Deletions cut 2 bases from V and 0 bases from J, with 7 bases between. Germline loops: CDR1 SGHDT, CDR2 YYEEEE. The CDR3 sequence: CASSFMPSTDTQYF. The DNA of the CDR3 is TGTGCCAGCAGCTTTATGCCCAGCACAGATACGCAGTATTTT. The whole variable domain, remainder taken from reference TRBV5-6 and TRBJ2-3, is DAGVTQSPTHLIKTRGQQVTLRCSPKSGHDTVSWYQQALGQGPQFIFQYYEEEERQRGNFPDRFSGHQFPNYSSELNVNALLLGDSALYLCASSFMPSTDTQYFGPGTRLTVL.

In its sample, this clonotype was seen a few times. J is TRBJ2-2 and V is TRBV12-3 or TRBV12-4; perhaps TRBD2 as D (5 bases). V lost 5 bases and J lost 0, with 13 bases in between. The CDR3 spans 16 residues. DNA of the CDR3: TGTGCCAGCAGTGGGCTTTGGGGAGCGAACACCGGGGAGCTGTTTTTT. It translates to CASSGLWGANTGELFF.

This chain connects TRBV24-1 to TRBJ2-2, with TRBD1 matching over 7 bases. Germline CDR1 reads KGHDR; CDR2 reads SFDVKD. The CDR3 spans 15 residues. The J segment lost 4 bases and the V segment lost 6 bases, leaving 7 bases of the junction unmatched. The CDR3 sequence: CATSNRRTGTGELFF. The CDR3, as DNA: TGTGCCACCAGTAATAGACGGACAGGCACCGGGGAGCTGTTTTTT.

V usage is TRBV5-1 and J usage is TRBJ2-2; 8 bases match TRBD2. Germline CDR1 is SGHRS and CDR2 is YFSETQ. The V segment lost 4 bases and the J segment 3 bases; nucleotides outside the gene matches: 5. The length of the CDR3 is 15 residues. CDR3 nucleotides: TGCGCCAGCAGCGAAGCGGGAGCGGACACCGGGGAGCTGTTTTTT. Translated, it gives CASSEAGADTGELFF.

This clonotype has more than one count but fewer than ten. V gene TRBV29-1 combines with J gene TRBJ2-7, with 13 nucleotides matching TRBD2. V trimming: 4 bases; J trimming: 0 bases; junction bases outside the gene matches: 6. Germline V lookup: CDR1 SQVTM, CDR2 ANQGSEA. The CDR3 is made up of 16 amino acids. CDR3 sequence: CSVGGLAGFSSYEQYF. Written as DNA, the CDR3 is TGCAGCGTTGGGGGACTAGCGGGATTCAGCTCCTACGAGCAGTACTTC.